The clone carrying this TCR beta chain was seen just once. In the source study's methods: Quantification of nucleated cells was approximated via reference gene primer amplification. Profiled with immunoSEQ multiplex PCR; TCRdb holds only in-frame clones, not every one. V and J calls and clone size follow that table, whereas D and trimming were derived from the DNA. This sample carries 95,000 to 150,000 clones, 88% of them seen once, and the ten largest clones take around 0.81%. This record comes from a study of blood T cell repertoires in COVID-19. About the study: Whether acute or convalescent, the COVID-19 samples came from the United States, Italy and Spain.

Germline V gene sequence: CDR1 SNHLY, CDR2 FYNNEI. The CDR3 has 16 residues. Unmatched junction bases numbered 10, after V lost 5 bases and J lost 4 bases. This chain joins TRBV2 and TRBJ2-1; TRBD2 matches at 8 bases. The receptor's source is a woman aged 45-59 years with active or convalescent COVID-19. The sequenced sample consisted of peripheral blood. The CDR3 nucleotides read TGTGCCAGCAGTCCCCTTAGCGGGATGGGTTACAATGAGCAGTTCTTC. Protein product: CASSPLSGMGYNEQFF.